The rows below give T cell receptor beta chains drawn from one sample of a study of shared clonotypes between healthy human individuals. Assay used: immunoSEQ multiplex PCR; TCRdb lists only in-frame clones, some missing. The sample lists 550,000 to 600,000 clones; roughly 98% were seen once. The source material was naive CD8+ T cells sorted from blood. The receptors originated from a man aged 25 to 45 in good health. Both conserved end residues are part of each CDR3. A D gene is named only where the DNA matches it firmly.

v_gene | d_gene | CDR3aa
TRBV29-1 | - | CSVDRGSSFEAFF
TRBV7-9 | - | CASSLRQWDEKLFF
TRBV7-9 | - | CASSLMWGPGGYTF
TRBV27 | - | CASGRAASKDGYTF
TRBV6-5 | - | CASSNREGHTIYF
TRBV19 | - | CASSILAISYNEQFF
TRBV4-3 | - | CASSRQEGTEAFF
TRBV29-1 | - | CSVGTGIYNEQFF
TRBV29-1 | TRBD1 | CSVPGTVYQETQYF
TRBV11-3 | TRBD1 | CASSQWDSRRGELFF
TRBV2 | TRBD1 | CATRKGGTAHF
TRBV27 | TRBD2 | CASSYGLAGTYNEQFF
TRBV18 | TRBD2 | CASSPPERELAGEVETQYF
TRBV4-1 | - | CASSLAGNEQFF